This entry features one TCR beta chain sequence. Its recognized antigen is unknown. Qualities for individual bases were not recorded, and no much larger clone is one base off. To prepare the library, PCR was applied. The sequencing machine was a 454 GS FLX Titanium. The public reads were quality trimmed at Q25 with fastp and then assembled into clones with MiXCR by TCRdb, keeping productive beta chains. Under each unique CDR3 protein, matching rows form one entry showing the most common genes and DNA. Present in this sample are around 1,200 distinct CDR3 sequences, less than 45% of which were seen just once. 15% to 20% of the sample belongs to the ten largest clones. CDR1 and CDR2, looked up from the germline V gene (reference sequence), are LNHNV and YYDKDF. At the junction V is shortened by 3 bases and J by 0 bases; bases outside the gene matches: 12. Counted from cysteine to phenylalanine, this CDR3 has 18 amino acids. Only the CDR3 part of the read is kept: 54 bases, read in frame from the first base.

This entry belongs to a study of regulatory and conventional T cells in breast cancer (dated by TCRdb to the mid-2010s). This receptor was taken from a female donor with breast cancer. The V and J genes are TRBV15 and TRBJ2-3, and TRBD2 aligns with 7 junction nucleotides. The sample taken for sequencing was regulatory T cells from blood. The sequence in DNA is TGTGCCACCAGCAGGGACCTTCTAGCGGCTCTTAGCACAGATACGCAGTATTTT. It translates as CATSRDLLAALSTDTQYF.